This paragraph reports one TCR beta chain. CDR3 length equals 11 residues. Trimming cost V 3 bases and J 5 bases, with 5 bases left between them. From germline, CDR1 is SEHNR and CDR2 FQNEAQ (reference sequence). The source of the sample is a study of CD8+ T cells in alopecia areata. cDNA reverse transcribed from extracted RNA served as the sequencing template. Method: immunoSEQ multiplex PCR; TCRdb's copy keeps in-frame clones and lacks some. In the table there are about 70,000 clones, 45% to 50% of which are singletons. The V and J genes are TRBV7-9 and TRBJ2-7; D is ambiguous. The specimen comprised CD8+ T cells sorted from blood, sampled at week 0. The sequence came from a human donor with alopecia areata. Here the CDR3 reads CASSFADEQYF. The CDR3, as DNA: TGTGCCAGCAGCTTTGCGGACGAGCAGTACTTC.